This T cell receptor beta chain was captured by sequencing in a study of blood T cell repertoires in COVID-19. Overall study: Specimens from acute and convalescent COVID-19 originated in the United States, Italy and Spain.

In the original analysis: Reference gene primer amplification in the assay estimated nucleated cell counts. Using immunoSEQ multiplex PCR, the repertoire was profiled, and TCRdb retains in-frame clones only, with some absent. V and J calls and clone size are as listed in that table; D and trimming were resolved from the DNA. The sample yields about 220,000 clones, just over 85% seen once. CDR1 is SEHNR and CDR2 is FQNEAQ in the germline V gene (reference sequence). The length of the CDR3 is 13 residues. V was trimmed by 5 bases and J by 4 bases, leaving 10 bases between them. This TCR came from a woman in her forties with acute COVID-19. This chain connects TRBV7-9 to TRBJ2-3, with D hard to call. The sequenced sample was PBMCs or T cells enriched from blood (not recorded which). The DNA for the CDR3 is TGTGCCAGCAGCCCCAGGTCGGCAGATACGCAGTATTTT. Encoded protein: CASSPRSADTQYF.